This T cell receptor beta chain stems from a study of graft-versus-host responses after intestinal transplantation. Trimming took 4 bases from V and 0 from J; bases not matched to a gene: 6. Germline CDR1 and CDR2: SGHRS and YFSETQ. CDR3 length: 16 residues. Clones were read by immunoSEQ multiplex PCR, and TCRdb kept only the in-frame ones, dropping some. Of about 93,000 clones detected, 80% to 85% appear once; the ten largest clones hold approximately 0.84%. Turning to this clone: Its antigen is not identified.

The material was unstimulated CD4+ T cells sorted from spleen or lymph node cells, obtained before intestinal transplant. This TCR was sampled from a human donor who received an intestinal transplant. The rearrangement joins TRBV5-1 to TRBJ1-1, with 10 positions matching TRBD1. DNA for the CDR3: TGCGCCAGCAGCCGAGGGACAGGGGAGGTGAACACTGAAGCTTTCTTT. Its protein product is CASSRGTGEVNTEAFF.